This is a list of T cell receptor beta chains from one sample in a study of siplizumab effects on memory and regulatory T cells. The protocol was immunoSEQ multiplex PCR, while the TCRdb copy is restricted to in-frame clones and leaves out a portion. The data contain just over 8,500 clones, almost 70% of them singletons. Material: effector memory CD8+ T cells sorted from blood. These receptors all stem from a human donor in good health. The CDR3 runs from the conserved cysteine through the conserved F or W. The order of the fields is V gene, J gene, clone size, D gene, CDR3 length, CDR3 DNA, CDR3 protein. D genes are given only for firm matches. Not all rows give a size; the values are once, few, many and, for expanded clones, a class.

>TRBV6-5|TRBJ1-6|few|NA|14
TGTGCCAGCCGTGCCGGGACCTATAATTCACCCCTCCACTTT
CASRAGTYNSPLHF
>TRBV10-1|TRBJ2-1|NA|NA|14
TGCGCCAGCAGTGAGTCTCTGGTTTTGTATGAGCAGTTCTTC
CASSESLVLYEQFF
>TRBV7-3|TRBJ2-2|NA|TRBD1|14
TGTGCCAGCAGCTTACATCAGGGGGCCGGGGAGCTGTTTTTT
CASSLHQGAGELFF
>TRBV4-1|TRBJ2-6|few|NA|15
TGCGCCAGCAGCCAAGAGGAGTCTGGGGCCAACGTCCTGACTTTC
CASSQEESGANVLTF
>TRBV4-1|TRBJ2-5|NA|NA|13
TGCGCCAGCAGCCACACCCATTTAGAGACCCAGTACTTC
CASSHTHLETQYF
>TRBV7-8|TRBJ2-5|few|NA|17
TGTGCCAGCAGCCCCAGGGGGCGGGGGGACGAAAAGGAGACCCAGTACTTC
CASSPRGRGDEKETQYF
>TRBV5-6|TRBJ2-1|few|NA|13
TGTGCCAGCAGCAGGTGGGGCCACAATGAGCAGTTCTTC
CASSRWGHNEQFF
>TRBV6-6|TRBJ1-2|NA|TRBD1|16
TGTGCCAGCAGTCCCCGCGAGGACAGGATGATCTATGGCTACACCTTC
CASSPREDRMIYGYTF
>TRBV6-4|TRBJ2-1|NA|TRBD2|14
TGTGCCAGCAGTGGGACTAGCGGGAGCAATGAGCAGTTCTTC
CASSGTSGSNEQFF
>TRBV13|TRBJ1-2|NA|TRBD1|16
TGTGCCAGCAGCCCAGTGACCGGGACAGGGTACTATGGCTACACCTTC
CASSPVTGTGYYGYTF
>TRBV19|TRBJ2-6|NA|NA|15
TGTGCCAGTCATTTCGACAGCTCTGGGGCCAACGTCCTGACTTTC
CASHFDSSGANVLTF
>TRBV29-1|TRBJ2-5|NA|NA|12
TGCAGCGTTGGCCAAAACCAAGAGACCCAGTACTTC
CSVGQNQETQYF
>TRBV9|TRBJ2-5|large|TRBD2|15
TGTGCCAGCAGCCCAGGGACTAGCGGGGGGGAGACCCAGTACTTC
CASSPGTSGGETQYF
>TRBV7-6|TRBJ2-3|NA|NA|12
TGTGCCAGCAGCCGAGCGGGCGGTACGCAGTATTTT
CASSRAGGTQYF
>TRBV2|TRBJ2-2|once|NA|15
TGTGCCAGCAGTGTTTATGGGGCGCAGACCGGGGAGCTGTTTTTT
CASSVYGAQTGELFF
>TRBV9|TRBJ2-7|NA|NA|14
TGTGCCAGCAGCCCTCAGGGGCCCAACCCGCGGCAGTACTTC
CASSPQGPNPRQYF
>TRBV7-9|TRBJ1-1|few|TRBD1|12
TGTGCCAGCAGCCCAGGACAGGGCGAAGCTTTCTTT
CASSPGQGEAFF
>TRBV6-6|TRBJ1-2|NA|TRBD1|14
TGTGCCAGCAGTGTACTGGGGACAGCGCTCTCGTACACCTTC
CASSVLGTALSYTF
>TRBV5-1|TRBJ2-5|NA|TRBD2|16
TGCGCCAGCAGCCCAGGGACTAGCGGGGGGGCCGAGACCCAGTACTTC
CASSPGTSGGAETQYF
>TRBV6-1|TRBJ1-5|NA|NA|14
TGTGCCAGCAGTGAAGCGGGCGGTTTGGGACCCCAGCATTTT
CASSEAGGLGPQHF
>TRBV19|TRBJ2-7|once|NA|13
TGTGCCAGTAGCAACTTGCTAGAATACGAGCAGTACTTC
CASSNLLEYEQYF